This T cell receptor (beta chain) derives from a study of blood T cell repertoires in COVID-19. Background on the study: Some COVID-19 samples were acute and others convalescent; all came from the United States, Italy and Spain. From T cells, B-cell-depleted T cells, or PBMCs came the material, which was cDNA or gDNA.

Authors' data handling: Amplification of reference gene primers provided the estimated nucleated cell counts. Assay: immunoSEQ multiplex PCR; the TCRdb copy retains only in-frame clones and omits some. The V and J calls and clone size are taken from that table; D and trimming were inferred from the DNA. The repertoire holds about 150,000 clones, with over 75% as singletons. The V gene lost 7 bases and the J gene lost 0 bases, with 9 bases spanning the gap. The CDR3 is 13 amino acids. The germline CDR1 and CDR2 sequences are MNHEY and SVGAGI. The rearrangement links TRBV6-5 to TRBJ1-1, with D possibly TRBD1 on 5 matching bases. This TCR was recovered from a woman aged 55-75 years with active COVID-19. Source material: peripheral blood. CDR3 DNA sequence: TGTGCCAGCACCCCAGGGTTGAACACTGAAGCTTTCTTT. Amino acid sequence: CASTPGLNTEAFF.